The source of this TCR beta chain is a study of PD-1 blockade in classical Hodgkin lymphoma. V lost 4 bases, J lost 0 bases, and 13 bases lay in between. This CDR3 spans 16 amino acids. Germline CDR1 MDHEN, CDR2 SYDVKM. Clones were read by immunoSEQ multiplex PCR, and TCRdb kept only the in-frame ones, dropping some. The sample lists 45,000 or so clones, about three quarters seen once, with 30% to 45% in the top ten. The time point is: cycle 4 day 1 (C4D1), after five to seven weeks of nivolumab. Each patient's relapse followed autologous stem cell transplantation, and brentuximab vedotin exposure varied.

Sequenced material: peripheral blood mononuclear cells (PBMCs), taken before the fourth cycle of nivolumab. The V gene is TRBV28, the J gene TRBJ1-5; D remains ambiguous. This receptor was obtained from a human donor with classical Hodgkin lymphoma. CDR3 coding DNA: TGTGCCAGCAGTTATGGGGAGGCATATAGCAATCAGCCCCAGCATTTT. It yields the protein CASSYGEAYSNQPQHF. Using reference TRBV28 and TRBJ1-5 for the parts outside the CDR3, the full variable domain is DVKVTQSSRYLVKRTGEKVFLECVQDMDHENMFWYRQDPGLGLRLIYFSYDVKMKEKGDIPEGYSVSREKKERFSLILESASTNQTSMYLCASSYGEAYSNQPQHFGDGTRLSIL.